This is a list of T cell receptor beta chains from one sample in a study of shared clonotypes between healthy human individuals. Clones were sequenced by immunoSEQ multiplex PCR, and TCRdb holds only the in-frame ones, with some missing. The sample holds about 2 million clones, roughly 94% seen once. The sequenced sample was naive CD4+ T cells sorted from blood. The receptors originated from a man between 18 and 29 years old in good health. Both conserved end residues are part of each CDR3. The order of the fields is J gene, CDR3 length, V gene, CDR3 protein.

TRBJ2-5 | 14 | TRBV7-2 | CASSLAQGWETQYF
TRBJ1-1 | 11 | TRBV20-1 | CSASPATEAFF
TRBJ1-5 | 20 | TRBV30 | CAWSGGKAAQGGYSNQPQHF
TRBJ2-3 | 15 | TRBV11-1 | CASSPTGKSTDTQYF
TRBJ2-7 | 14 | TRBV28 | CASRTTRGNREQYF
TRBJ1-4 | 14 | TRBV6-5 | CASSYGPGNEKLFF
TRBJ2-2 | 16 | TRBV6-6 | CASRMGGPGGTGELFF
TRBJ2-7 | 11 | TRBV20-1 | CSATRTYEQYF
TRBJ2-7 | 19 | TRBV7-6 | CASSFRGRGAGERTYEQYF
TRBJ1-2 | 13 | TRBV18 | CASSPADRVGYTF
TRBJ2-1 | 14 | TRBV10-1 | CASSEGARYNEQFF
TRBJ1-1 | 13 | TRBV27 | CASMDWLNTEAFF
TRBJ1-6 | 15 | TRBV15 | CATSRPDRDGSPLHF
TRBJ2-7 | 12 | TRBV12-5 | CASGLVSFEQYF
TRBJ2-7 | 15 | TRBV6-1 | CASIEGRTGGYEQYF
TRBJ2-3 | 18 | TRBV9 | CASSVRLAGGLGTDTQYF
TRBJ2-5 | 13 | TRBV7-7 | CASSRGTQGTQYF